A single sample gave rise to the 16 T cell receptor beta chains below, sequenced in a study of T cell responses to AZD1222 COVID-19 vaccine. Generated by immunoSEQ multiplex PCR, the TCRdb table keeps only in-frame clones and is missing some. The table shows tens of thousands of clones, with about nine tenths occurring only once. This specimen was peripheral blood, taken on day 0 of AZD1222 vaccination. These receptors originate from an adult in good health.

This clone was counted once. V gene TRBV10-3 combines with J gene TRBJ1-2, with TRBD1 matching 12 bases. Losses at the gene ends were 3 bases for V and 4 bases for J; bases not matched to a gene: 3. The CDR3 is 15 residues long. Germline V gene sequence: CDR1 ENHRY, CDR2 SYGVKD. The CDR3 region has the DNA TGTGCCATCAGTGAAGGGACAGGGGGCCTCTATGGCTACACCTTC. Residues: CAISEGTGGLYGYTF.

The chain couples TRBV6-5 to TRBJ1-1, with D possibly being TRBD1 (6 bases). CDR3 length: 13 residues. The germline CDR1 and CDR2 sequences are MNHEY and SVGAGI. V lost 9 bases, J lost 5 bases, and 16 bases lay in between. The CDR3 sequence is CASSQQGLTEAFF. The CDR3 region has the DNA TGTGCCAGTAGTCAACAGGGCCTTACTGAAGCTTTCTTT.

This clone was seen a few times. The V call is TRBV6-5, the J call TRBJ2-7, with a weak D call TRBD1 (6 bases). CDR3 length equals 13 residues. Germline-derived CDR1 and CDR2 are MNHEY and SVGAGI. V lost 5 bases to trimming and J lost 5 bases, with 13 bases between them. The chain's CDR3 is CASSPTGTDEQYF. The CDR3 DNA reads TGTGCCAGCAGTCCGACAGGTACCGACGAGCAGTACTTC.

The genes are TRBV5-1 and TRBJ1-4, with TRBD1 as a possible D gene (6 bases). CDR1 is SGHRS, CDR2 YFSETQ, per germline. With 2 bases removed from V and 5 bases from J, the gap between germline ends came to 10 bases. The CDR3 sequence is 14 residues long. In nucleotides, the CDR3 is TGCGCCAGCAGCTTATGGACAGAGAATGAAAAACTGTTTTTT. Residues: CASSLWTENEKLFF.

The rearrangement uses TRBV19 and TRBJ2-5; 9 bases map to TRBD1. With 6 bases clipped from V and 1 base from J, the junction kept 12 bases outside the gene matches. There are 17 residues in the CDR3. Germline values: CDR1 LNHDA, CDR2 SQIVND (reference sequence). The CDR3 is CASSPGMDRGLQETQYF. The CDR3 nucleotides read TGTGCCAGTAGCCCGGGGATGGACAGGGGCCTCCAAGAGACCCAGTACTTC. Supplemented by reference TRBV19 and TRBJ2-5, the full variable domain reads DGGITQSPKYLFRKEGQNVTLSCEQNLNHDAMYWYRQDPGQGLRLIYYSQIVNDFQKGDIAEGYSVSREKKESFPLTVTSAQKNPTAFYLCASSPGMDRGLQETQYFGPGTRLLVL.

CDR3 sequence: CASSYSKGAAYEQYF. The CDR3 coding sequence is TGTGCCAGCAGTTACTCGAAGGGGGCAGCCTACGAGCAGTACTTC. The V and J genes are TRBV6-5 and TRBJ2-7, with 7 bases identical to TRBD1. J was trimmed by 2 bases and V by 0 bases; bases with no gene match: 4. Germline CDR1 MNHEY, CDR2 SVGAGI. The CDR3 runs to 15 residues.

This chain joins TRBV7-9 and TRBJ2-1; 7 bases are shared with TRBD2. This CDR3 contains 16 residues. Germline lookup yields CDR1 SEHNR and CDR2 FQNEAQ (reference sequence). J gave up 6 bases and V 1 base, and 9 bases lay outside the gene matches. CDR3 sequence reads: CASSLGYGLEVNEQFF. The CDR3 nucleotides are TGTGCCAGCAGCTTAGGGTATGGACTAGAAGTCAATGAGCAGTTCTTC.

The genes are TRBV5-1 and TRBJ2-7, with TRBD1 identical over 8 bases. The germline CDR1 and CDR2 sequences are SGHRS and YFSETQ. J was trimmed by 3 bases and V by 5 bases; bases with no gene match: 4. The CDR3 is made up of 13 amino acids. The CDR3 loop is CASRTGDNYEQYF. DNA of the CDR3: TGCGCCAGCAGGACAGGGGACAACTACGAGCAGTACTTC.

V usage is TRBV9 and J usage is TRBJ1-4; no reliable D call. V was pared by 4 bases and J by 3 bases, with 13 bases between. CDR3 length: 15 residues. The germline V gene encodes CDR1 SGDLS and CDR2 YYNGEE. CDR3 in DNA: TGTGCCAGCAGCCCTTTCGGGCAACCTAATGAAAAACTGTTTTTT. This translates into CASSPFGQPNEKLFF.

The rearrangement uses TRBV7-2 and TRBJ2-1; TRBD2 matches at 10 bases. Losses at the gene ends were 5 bases for V and 8 bases for J; bases not matched to a gene: 12. CDR3 size: 16 residues. CDR1 is SGHTA and CDR2 is FQGNSA in the germline V gene. The CDR3 is CASSPNWASGSDEQFF. The CDR3 coding sequence is TGTGCCAGCAGCCCCAATTGGGCTAGCGGGAGTGATGAGCAGTTCTTC.

The rearrangement joins TRBV18 to TRBJ1-1; 7 nucleotides match TRBD1. The J segment lost 3 bases and the V segment lost 5 bases, leaving 3 bases of the junction unmatched. CDR3 length: 13 amino acids. Germline lookup yields CDR1 KGHSH and CDR2 LQKENI. Written as DNA, the CDR3 is TGTGCCAGCTCAGCAGGGGGAGACACTGAAGCTTTCTTT. Protein product: CASSAGGDTEAFF. The variable domain in full, completed from reference TRBV18 and TRBJ1-1, reads NAGVMQNPRHLVRRRGQEARLRCSPMKGHSHVYWYRQLPEEGLKFMVYLQKENIIDESGMPKERFSAEFPKEGPSILRIQQVVRGDSAAYFCASSAGGDTEAFFGQGTRLTVV.

The chain has TRBV4-2 and TRBJ1-1; TRBD1 is a possible D gene (6 bases). This CDR3 has 16 residues. Trimming took 1 base from V and 1 from J, leaving 13 bases between them. Germline CDR1 is LGHNA and CDR2 is YNFKEQ. DNA of the CDR3: TGTGCCAGCAGCCAAGCCAGTACAGGGCGGAACACTGAAGCTTTCTTT. Encoded protein: CASSQASTGRNTEAFF.

This chain links TRBV9 with TRBJ2-7; D call uncertain. Germline CDR1 is SGDLS and CDR2 is YYNGEE. The CDR3 covers 14 residues. Trimming shortened V by 1 base and J by 4 bases, and 12 bases separated the two germline ends. The CDR3 is CASSVSPQGYEQYF. DNA for the CDR3: TGTGCCAGCAGCGTATCCCCCCAAGGGTACGAGCAGTACTTC.

The chain uses TRBV5-6 and TRBJ1-1; D is possibly TRBD1 (6 bases). The CDR3 length is 15 residues. Germline V gives CDR1 SGHDT, CDR2 YYEEEE. With 0 bases removed from V and 5 bases from J, the gap between germline ends came to 14 bases. CDR3 coding DNA: TGTGCCAGCAGCTTGGTAGCGGGGGCGACGACTGAAGCTTTCTTT. As protein: CASSLVAGATTEAFF.

J is TRBJ2-3 and V is TRBV5-1, with D possibly TRBD2 on 6 matching bases. V was cut by 2 bases and J by 5 bases, with 9 bases left in between. The CDR3 contains 13 residues. The germline gives CDR1 SGHRS, CDR2 YFSETQ. CDR3 in amino acids: CASSFRDLDTQYF. The CDR3 DNA reads TGCGCCAGCAGCTTTCGGGACTTAGATACGCAGTATTTT.

This chain links TRBV4-3 with TRBJ1-1; maybe TRBD1 (5 bases). V gave up 0 bases and J gave up 0 bases, with 11 bases separating them. The germline gives CDR1 LGHNA, CDR2 YSLEER. CDR3 size: 16 residues. The CDR3 spells CASSQEGVGLNTEAFF. The CDR3 region has the DNA TGCGCCAGCAGCCAAGAAGGGGTAGGGCTGAACACTGAAGCTTTCTTT.